The T cell receptor (beta chain) described here comes from a study of T cell changes during pregnancy in multiple sclerosis. The protocol was immunoSEQ multiplex PCR, while the TCRdb copy is restricted to in-frame clones and leaves out a portion. The table has some 59,000 clones, approximately 91% seen once. V was shortened by 4 bases and J by 7 bases, with 10 bases between the two germline ends. Germline CDR1 reads ENHRY; CDR2 reads SYGVKD. The CDR3 has 12 amino acids. This clone was seen only a few times. This chain joins TRBV10-3 and TRBJ1-1; TRBD1 is a possible D gene (5 bases). This receptor was identified in a female donor with multiple sclerosis, enrolled in a pregnancy study. Material: peripheral blood, obtained in the second trimester of pregnancy. DNA of the CDR3: TGTGCCATCAGTGCAGGGCTTGGTGAAGCTTTCTTT. The encoded protein is CAISAGLGEAFF.